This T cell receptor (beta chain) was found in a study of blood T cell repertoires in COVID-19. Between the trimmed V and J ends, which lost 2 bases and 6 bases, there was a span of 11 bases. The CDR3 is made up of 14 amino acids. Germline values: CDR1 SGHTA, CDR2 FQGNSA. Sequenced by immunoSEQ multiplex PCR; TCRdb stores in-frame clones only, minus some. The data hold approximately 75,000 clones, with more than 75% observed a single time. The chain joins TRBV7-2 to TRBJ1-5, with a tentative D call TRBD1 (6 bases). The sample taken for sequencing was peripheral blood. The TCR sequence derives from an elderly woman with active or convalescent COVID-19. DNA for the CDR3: TGTGCCAGCAGCTTACAACAGGGTAGTCAGCCCCAGCATTTT. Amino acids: CASSLQQGSQPQHF.